This TCR beta chain was profiled in a study of graft-versus-host responses after intestinal transplantation. Background on the study: Each recipient received a multivisceral, liver-intestinal, or isolated intestinal graft. Each patient got anti-thymocyte globulin induction, then tacrolimus and steroids for around 3 years.

Notes on the study in general: Levels of circulating GvH clones at their peak were associated with early post-transplant HvG declines.

Some clones are missing from TCRdb's copy, which holds only in-frame ones; the method was immunoSEQ multiplex PCR. The sample yields fewer than 45,000 clones, about 90% seen once. Germline assignment: CDR1 MGHRA and CDR2 YSYEKL. The CDR3 is 21 residues long. V dropped 2 bases and J dropped 1 base, with 27 bases sitting between them. Of note for this clone: The target antigen is unknown.

This TCR was sampled from a human patient who received an intestinal transplant, so some T cells may come from the graft donor. Source: PBMCs, taken about 330 days after intestinal transplant. The chain carries TRBV4-1 and TRBJ2-4, with D maybe TRBD2 (6 bases). DNA of the CDR3: TGCGCCAGCAGCCAACAAACGACCTCCACCTGGGGGGTTCAGGCCAAAAACATTCAGTACTTC. Translated: CASSQQTTSTWGVQAKNIQYF.